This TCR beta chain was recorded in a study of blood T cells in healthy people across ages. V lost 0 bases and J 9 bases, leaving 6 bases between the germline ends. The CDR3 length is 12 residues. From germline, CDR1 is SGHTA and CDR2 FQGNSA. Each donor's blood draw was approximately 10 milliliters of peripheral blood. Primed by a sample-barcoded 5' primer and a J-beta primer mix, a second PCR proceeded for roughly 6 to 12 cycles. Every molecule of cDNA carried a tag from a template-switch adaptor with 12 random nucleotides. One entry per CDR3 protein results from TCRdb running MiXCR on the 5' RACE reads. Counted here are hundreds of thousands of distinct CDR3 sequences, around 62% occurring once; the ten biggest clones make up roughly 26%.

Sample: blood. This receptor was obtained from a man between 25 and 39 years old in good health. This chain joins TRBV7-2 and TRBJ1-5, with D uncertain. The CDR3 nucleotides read TGTGCCAGCAGCTTAGCGGTGGGGCCCCAGCATTTT. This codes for CASSLAVGPQHF.